This T cell receptor beta chain was retrieved from a study of T cells in Graves' hyperthyroidism and ophthalmopathy. This clonotype was seen a handful of times. Graves' hyperthyroidism was deemed stable given no ophthalmopathy progression within 18 months. TCR beta CDR3 sequences were amplified from RNA transcripts. The primer set for the first-round RT-PCR of the TCR CDR3 was HTBI. In TCRdb, the multiplex PCR reads were re-called with MiXCR into one record per CDR3 protein. The sample contains about 840,000 distinct CDR3 sequences, 38% of which appear only once. This CDR3 spans 14 amino acids. The V gene's germline CDR1 is DFQATT and CDR2 SNEGSKA (reference sequence). The V gene end was trimmed by 5 bases and the J gene end by 3 bases; junction bases not matched to a gene: 7.

The gene calls are TRBV20-1 and TRBJ2-7; 10 positions match TRBD1. Input material: blood. The sequence was obtained from a man younger than 35 with Graves' hyperthyroidism. CDR3 residues: CSAGGTGEFYEQYF. CDR3 bases: TGCAGTGCTGGCGGGACAGGGGAGTTCTACGAGCAGTACTTC.